The 12 T cell receptor beta chains in this list originate from one sample, sequenced in a study of shared clonotypes between healthy human individuals. TCRdb's table, derived via immunoSEQ multiplex PCR, lists solely in-frame clones and lacks some. The data hold 1.4 million or so clones, with approximately 98.5% observed a single time. Material for sequencing was naive CD4+ T cells sorted from blood. Subset here: CD45RA+ positively selected. The receptors come from a man under 40 in good health.

The J gene is TRBJ2-6, the V gene TRBV9; 10 nucleotides agree with TRBD1. This CDR3 is 18 amino acids long. Per the germline V gene, CDR1 is SGDLS and CDR2 is YYNGEE. J lost 2 bases, V lost 4 bases, and 9 bases had no gene match. The CDR3 region is CASSNLRQGAPGANVLTF. CDR3 nucleotides: TGTGCCAGCAGCAACCTTAGACAGGGGGCGCCTGGGGCCAACGTCCTGACTTTC.

This clone was seen once. The chain links TRBV4-2 to TRBJ2-1; 7 bases align to TRBD2. The CDR3 sequence is 16 residues long. CDR1 LGHNA and CDR2 YNFKEQ come from the germline V gene. The trim removed 3 bases at V and 9 bases at J, leaving 14 bases unmatched. The DNA for the CDR3 is TGTGCCAGCAGCCACGCCGGACTAGTAACGGGAGGTGAGCAGTTCTTC. Its protein is CASSHAGLVTGGEQFF.

The rearrangement links TRBV29-1 to TRBJ2-3; D is unresolved. Trimming took off 4 bases at V and 2 bases at J, with 10 bases between the two ends. The germline gives CDR1 SQVTM, CDR2 ANQGSEA. The CDR3 has 13 residues. The DNA for the CDR3 is TGCAGCGTTGCAAGGGCCCTCACAGATACGCAGTATTTT. Translating it yields CSVARALTDTQYF.

Details on this clone: Other nucleotide sequences in the sample specify the same CDR3. The gene calls are TRBV5-1 and TRBJ2-5; D is possibly TRBD2 (5 bases). Trimming took 2 bases from V and 4 from J, leaving 9 bases between them. Germline CDR1 is SGHRS and CDR2 is YFSETQ. The CDR3 is made up of 13 amino acids. The chain's CDR3 is CASSFGVGETQYF. The CDR3 region has the DNA TGCGCCAGCAGCTTCGGGGTCGGAGAGACCCAGTACTTC.

This chain connects TRBV5-1 to TRBJ2-7, with TRBD2 matching over 7 bases. CDR3 length: 16 amino acids. V dropped 4 bases and J dropped 0; count of bases not matched to a gene: 10. CDR1 is SGHRS and CDR2 is YFSETQ in the germline V gene. CDR3 in amino acids: CASSHTSSGSSYEQYF. The DNA for the CDR3 is TGCGCCAGCAGCCACACCTCTAGCGGATCCTCCTACGAGCAGTACTTC.

A note on this clone: Other DNA sequences in the same sample also yield this CDR3. The chain combines TRBV28 with TRBJ1-1, with no clear D. The CDR3 is made up of 13 amino acids. V was cut by 4 bases and J by 1 base, with 7 bases left in between. CDR1 is MDHEN, CDR2 SYDVKM, per germline. The DNA for the CDR3 is TGTGCCAGCAGTTCCCTGGGGAACACTGAAGCTTTCTTT. Protein sequence: CASSSLGNTEAFF.

DNA of the CDR3: TGTGCCAGCAGCCCAGGGACAGGGTTGACTGAAGCTTTCTTT. This encodes CASSPGTGLTEAFF. The chain links TRBV7-2 to TRBJ1-1, with 9 nucleotides matching TRBD1. J gave up 5 bases and V 5 bases, and 6 bases lay outside the gene matches. CDR3 size: 14 residues. Germline values: CDR1 SGHTA, CDR2 FQGNSA.

This rearrangement joins TRBV5-1 to TRBJ2-5; 7 bases agree with TRBD2. V lost 2 bases, J lost 5 bases, and 9 bases stayed unmatched. Germline assignment: CDR1 SGHRS and CDR2 YFSETQ. The length of the CDR3 is 15 residues. CDR3 sequence (DNA): TGCGCCAGCAGCTTATTAGGTGGACTAGAGGAGACCCAGTACTTC. Translated, it gives CASSLLGGLEETQYF. Drawing the rest from reference TRBV5-1 and TRBJ2-5, the complete variable domain is KAGVTQTPRYLIKTRGQQVTLSCSPISGHRSVSWYQQTPGQGLQFLFEYFSETQRNKGNFPGRFSGRQFSNSRSEMNVSTLELGDSALYLCASSLLGGLEETQYFGPGTRLLVL.

CDR3 sequence (DNA): TGTGCCAGCAGCTTCCGGGGAGGTCCTAATGAAAAACTGTTTTTT. Its protein product is CASSFRGGPNEKLFF. V and J are TRBV7-9 and TRBJ1-4; D gene uncertain. CDR3 length: 15 amino acids. Germline CDR1 SEHNR, CDR2 FQNEAQ (reference sequence). V was cut by 3 bases and J by 3 bases, with 11 bases left in between.

This chain joins TRBV9 and TRBJ1-5, with unresolved D. CDR3 length: 16 residues. V was clipped by 2 bases and J by 5 bases, with 17 bases between them. CDR1 is SGDLS, CDR2 YYNGEE, per germline. CDR3 nucleotide sequence: TGTGCCAGCAGCGTTGACGGACGGGTGGGGTATCAGCCCCAGCATTTT. It yields the protein CASSVDGRVGYQPQHF. The full variable domain, completed using reference TRBV9 and TRBJ1-5, is DSGVTQTPKHLITATGQRVTLRCSPRSGDLSVYWYQQSLDQGLQFLIQYYNGEERAKGNILERFSAQQFPDLHSELNLSSLELGDSALYFCASSVDGRVGYQPQHFGDGTRLSIL.

The gene calls are TRBV12-2 and TRBJ2-3; TRBD2, the table's D call, lacks a check against the DNA. TRBV12-2 counts as a pseudogene. This CDR3 has 17 residues. The CDR3 sequence: CASRLAPTSGLTDTQYF. CDR3 bases: TGTGCAAGTCGCTTAGCGCCTACTAGCGGCCTCACAGATACGCAGTATTTT.

The gene calls are TRBV5-1 and TRBJ1-4; 7 nucleotides line up with TRBD1. Trimming took 3 bases from V and 0 from J; bases not matched to a gene: 8. The CDR3 length is 17 residues. CDR1 SGHRS and CDR2 YFSETQ come from the germline V gene. CDR3 amino acids: CASSWDSAEATNEKLFF. In nucleotides, the CDR3 is TGCGCCAGCAGCTGGGACAGTGCCGAAGCAACTAATGAAAAACTGTTTTTT.